These 5 T cell receptor beta chains originate from one sample sequenced in a study of human T cells and chemical hapten exposure (TCRdb year 2021). Library preparation employed RACE. This sample was sequenced with a NextSeq 500. The raw public data were reprocessed by TCRdb itself: fastp quality trimming at Q25, MiXCR clonotype calling, in-frame beta chains only. Duplicate CDR3 protein sequences are folded into a single record with the most common DNA and genes. Present in this sample are roughly 24,000 distinct CDR3 sequences, more than 8% of which were seen just once. The ten largest clones capture approximately 6.3% of the sample. Read against the paper, the sample's time point label means: patch test 2, 6 weeks after DPC sensitization. Interpreted using the paper, the treatment or condition label stands for: therapeutic diphenylcyclopropenone sensitization with weekly scalp DPC. The source was whole blood, collected in connection with sensitization to the hapten diphenylcyclopropenone (DPC). All receptors derive from a man aged 25 to 40 with alopecia areata. Some clones in this sample may be carry-over from other donors' samples.

This clonotype was counted only a few times. The chain joins TRBV7-2 to TRBJ2-7; D ambiguous. V shed 1 base and J shed 3 bases, with 16 bases lying between them. The germline gives CDR1 SGHTA, CDR2 FQGNSA. The CDR3 spans 16 residues. CDR3 protein: CASSLVTGVKSYEQYF. The CDR3 nucleotides read TGTGCCAGCAGCTTAGTTACCGGAGTTAAGAGCTACGAGCAGTACTTC.

This clonotype was seen ten or more times. The rearrangement joins TRBV6-6 to TRBJ1-4, with D possibly TRBD1 on 6 matching bases. V was trimmed by 2 bases and J by 3 bases, leaving 13 bases between them. CDR3 length: 16 residues. CDR1 and CDR2 from the germline V gene are MNHNY and SVGAGI (reference sequence). CDR3 sequence reads: CASSYEGGGANEKLFF. The CDR3 DNA is TGTGCCAGCAGTTACGAAGGGGGTGGGGCTAATGAAAAACTGTTTTTT.

Many counts were recorded for this clonotype. The J gene is TRBJ2-1, the V gene TRBV12-3 or TRBV12-4; TRBD1 matches 10 bases. This CDR3 region has 18 residues. V trimming: 5 bases; J trimming: 7 bases; junction bases outside the gene matches: 17. This chain's CDR3 is CASSLGQGPGSPFNEQFF. The CDR3 DNA follows: TGTGCCAGCAGTCTGGGACAGGGGCCAGGGTCACCCTTTAATGAGCAGTTCTTC.

This clonotype has a count of ten or more. The chain links TRBV18 to TRBJ2-5; 10 positions agree with TRBD1. CDR1 KGHSH and CDR2 LQKENI come from the germline V gene. J lost 5 bases, V lost 3 bases, and 6 bases had no gene match. This CDR3 comprises 15 residues. CDR3 sequence (DNA): TGTGCCAGCTCACCTCCGGGACAGGGGACGGAGACCCAGTACTTC. This codes for CASSPPGQGTETQYF. Combining the CDR3 with reference TRBV18 and TRBJ2-5 gives the whole variable domain NAGVMQNPRHLVRRRGQEARLRCSPMKGHSHVYWYRQLPEEGLKFMVYLQKENIIDESGMPKERFSAEFPKEGPSILRIQQVVRGDSAAYFCASSPPGQGTETQYFGPGTRLLVL.

V usage is TRBV6-6 and J usage is TRBJ2-5; 7 nucleotides match TRBD2. Trimming at V came to 6 bases and at J to 0 bases, leaving 4 bases not matched to a gene. The germline gives CDR1 MNHNY, CDR2 SVGAGI (reference sequence). This CDR3 has 14 amino acids. Here the CDR3 reads CASSLTSDQETQYF. In DNA, the CDR3 is TGTGCCAGCAGCCTAACTAGCGACCAAGAGACCCAGTACTTC.